The 27 T cell receptor beta chains given below trace back to one sample, sequenced in a study of OX40 agonist ivuxolimab in advanced cancers. Clones were sequenced by immunoSEQ multiplex PCR, and TCRdb holds only the in-frame ones, with some missing. The table lists around 67,000 clones, roughly 80% of them singletons. Sequenced material: CD4+ or CD8+ T cells sorted from blood, taken in a trial of the OX40 agonist ivuxolimab. The receptors originated from an adult with an advanced solid tumor such as melanoma, head and neck, liver or kidney cancer.

This clone was counted between two and nine times. The V and J genes are TRBV30 and TRBJ1-1; 8 positions agree with TRBD1. The germline CDR1 and CDR2 sequences are GTSNPN and SVGIG (reference sequence). J was trimmed by 3 bases and V by 6 bases; bases with no gene match: 3. The CDR3 length is 12 residues. The CDR3 DNA sequence: TGTGCCTGCCGGACAGGGCACACTGAAGCTTTCTTT. Its protein is CACRTGHTEAFF.

The chain combines TRBV5-6 with TRBJ1-2; D uncertain. V was shortened by 0 bases and J by 4 bases, with 19 bases between the two germline ends. CDR3 size: 17 residues. Germline V gene lookup returns CDR1 SGHDT and CDR2 YYEEEE. CDR3 loop: CASSLGGMTAGRYGYTF. CDR3 nucleotides: TGTGCCAGCAGCTTGGGAGGGATGACGGCGGGTCGCTATGGCTACACCTTC.

This chain links TRBV30 with TRBJ2-3; D may be TRBD1 (6 bases). V was cut by 4 bases and J by 1 base, with 12 bases left in between. CDR1 and CDR2 (germline): GTSNPN, SVGIG (reference sequence). This CDR3 has 14 residues. In DNA form, the CDR3 reads TGTGCCTGGACTTGGGACACCCGCACAGATACGCAGTATTTT. The encoded protein is CAWTWDTRTDTQYF.

This clone appeared many times. The chain has TRBV14 and TRBJ2-3; weak D call: TRBD2 (6 bases). V shed 5 bases and J shed 1 base, with 16 bases lying between them. CDR1 and CDR2 (germline): SGHDN, FVKESK. This CDR3 comprises 16 residues. The CDR3 reads CASSSIWGGGTDTQYF. The CDR3 DNA reads TGTGCCAGCAGCTCTATCTGGGGAGGAGGCACAGATACGCAGTATTTT. Combining the CDR3 with reference TRBV14 and TRBJ2-3 gives the whole variable domain EAGVTQFPSHSVIEKGQTVTLRCDPISGHDNLYWYRRVMGKEIKFLLHFVKESKQDESGMPNNRFLAERTGGTYSTLKVQPAELEDSGVYFCASSSIWGGGTDTQYFGPGTRLTVL.

V gene TRBV7-2 combines with J gene TRBJ2-3; D is perhaps TRBD1 (6 bases). Germline-derived CDR1 and CDR2 are SGHTA and FQGNSA. Between the trimmed V and J ends, which lost 6 bases and 1 base, there was a span of 11 bases. The CDR3 has 14 residues. The chain's CDR3 is CASSPQGRTDTQYF. The CDR3 DNA sequence: TGTGCCAGCAGTCCACAGGGACGCACAGATACGCAGTATTTT.

The chain recombines TRBV5-1 with TRBJ2-3; TRBD1 aligns across 8 bases. Losses at the gene ends were 3 bases for V and 2 bases for J; bases not matched to a gene: 5. Germline lookup yields CDR1 SGHRS and CDR2 YFSETQ. The CDR3 is 15 residues long. The CDR3 coding sequence is TGCGCCAGCAGCTATCGGGGACAGGACACAGATACGCAGTATTTT. Encoded protein: CASSYRGQDTDTQYF.

The chain is built from TRBV29-1 and TRBJ1-2; no definite D call. CDR3 size: 12 residues. Germline CDR1 and CDR2: SQVTM and ANQGSEA. Written as DNA, the CDR3 is TGCACCCTCGCGGGCGGAACGGATGGCTACACCTTC. Translated: CTLAGGTDGYTF.

The V and J genes are TRBV19 and TRBJ1-2; TRBD1 agrees at 10 bases. The CDR3 has 14 amino acids. Trimming removed 5 bases from V and 4 bases from J; junction bases left unmatched: 4. Germline CDR1 is LNHDA and CDR2 is SQIVND (reference sequence). The DNA of the CDR3 is TGTGCCAGTAGTTTTGGACAGGGGGGCTATGGCTACACCTTC. This codes for CASSFGQGGYGYTF. Using reference TRBV19 and TRBJ1-2 for the parts outside the CDR3, the full variable domain is DGGITQSPKYLFRKEGQNVTLSCEQNLNHDAMYWYRQDPGQGLRLIYYSQIVNDFQKGDIAEGYSVSREKKESFPLTVTSAQKNPTAFYLCASSFGQGGYGYTFGSGTRLTVV.

The chain combines TRBV19 with TRBJ2-5; D unresolved. The CDR3 sequence is 13 residues long. The germline V gene encodes CDR1 LNHDA and CDR2 SQIVND (reference sequence). V lost 5 bases to trimming and J lost 4 bases, with 11 bases between them. CDR3 in DNA: TGTGCCAGTAGTCCTCCGGGTGTAGAGACCCAGTACTTC. It translates to CASSPPGVETQYF.

The V gene is TRBV5-1, the J gene TRBJ2-2; weak D call: TRBD2 (5 bases). Germline lookup yields CDR1 SGHRS and CDR2 YFSETQ. Deletions cut 2 bases from V and 2 bases from J, with 10 bases between. The CDR3 loop spans 15 amino acids. CDR3 DNA: TGCGCCAGCAGCTTCCGGGATATAAACACCGGGGAGCTGTTTTTT. It translates to CASSFRDINTGELFF. Variable domain in full (rest from reference TRBV5-1 and TRBJ2-2): KAGVTQTPRYLIKTRGQQVTLSCSPISGHRSVSWYQQTPGQGLQFLFEYFSETQRNKGNFPGRFSGRQFSNSRSEMNVSTLELGDSALYLCASSFRDINTGELFFGEGSRLTVL.

This clone is labeled medium-sized. CDR3 sequence reads: CASGPGHNSGNTIYF. Here the CDR3 DNA reads TGTGCTAGTGGTCCGGGACACAACTCTGGAAACACCATATATTTT. This chain uses TRBV12-5 with TRBJ1-3, with D maybe TRBD1 (6 bases). The CDR3 is 15 residues long. CDR1 and CDR2 (germline): LGHNT, FRNRAP. With 5 bases removed from V and 0 bases from J, the gap between germline ends came to 11 bases. The full variable domain, rest sourced from reference TRBV12-5 and TRBJ1-3, is DARVTQTPRHKVTEMGQEVTMRCQPILGHNTVFWYRQTMMQGLELLAYFRNRAPLDDSGMPKDRFSAEMPDATLATLKIQPSEPRDSAVYFCASGPGHNSGNTIYFGEGSWLTVV.

The chain combines TRBV5-6 with TRBJ1-1; a weak D match, TRBD1 (5 bases). The V and J ends lost 3 bases and 3 bases respectively, with 12 bases between them. Germline CDR1 is SGHDT and CDR2 is YYEEEE. CDR3 length: 14 residues. The CDR3 region has the DNA TGTGCCAGCAGCTCGACGGGGGGGTACACTGAAGCTTTCTTT. This translates into CASSSTGGYTEAFF.

This clone was observed once. This rearrangement joins TRBV18 to TRBJ2-1, with 9 bases fitting TRBD2. Germline loops: CDR1 KGHSH, CDR2 LQKENI. The CDR3 extends over 18 amino acids. V trimming: 3 bases; J trimming: 6 bases; junction bases outside the gene matches: 15. The CDR3 here is CASSPPTPGLAKLNEQFF. DNA for the CDR3: TGTGCCAGCTCACCCCCTACCCCGGGACTAGCCAAACTCAATGAGCAGTTCTTC.

This clone appeared many times. The chain recombines TRBV2 with TRBJ1-1; no clear D gene. Trimming took 5 bases from V and 4 from J, leaving 11 bases between them. Germline V gene sequence: CDR1 SNHLY, CDR2 FYNNEI. CDR3 length: 13 residues. The CDR3 DNA follows: TGTGCCAGCAGTTTAGGGTGGGGCACTGAAGCTTTCTTT. Its translation is CASSLGWGTEAFF.

V gene TRBV6-5 combines with J gene TRBJ2-7; the D is unclear. Looked up from germline, CDR1 is MNHEY and CDR2 is SVGAGI. The CDR3 spans 15 residues. The ends were cut back, 0 bases at V and 0 bases at J, with 9 bases in the middle. CDR3: CASSYSPLVSYEQYF. The CDR3 DNA follows: TGTGCCAGCAGTTACTCCCCTCTGGTCTCCTACGAGCAGTACTTC.

This sequence joins TRBV4-1 and TRBJ2-7; the match to TRBD1 covers 8 bases. The germline gives CDR1 MGHRA, CDR2 YSYEKL. This CDR3 is built from 16 residues. V dropped 3 bases and J dropped 2; count of bases not matched to a gene: 9. CDR3 residues: CASSQTSTGGPYEQYF. For the CDR3, the DNA is TGCGCCAGCAGCCAGACGTCTACAGGGGGTCCCTACGAGCAGTACTTC.

The chain employs TRBV6-5 and TRBJ2-1; 12 nucleotides align to TRBD2. V dropped 8 bases and J dropped 7; count of bases not matched to a gene: 6. The germline V gene encodes CDR1 MNHEY and CDR2 SVGAGI. The CDR3 consists of 14 residues. As DNA, the CDR3 is TGTGCCAGCGCCCTAGCGGGGGGGTTTAATGAGCAGTTCTTC. It yields the protein CASALAGGFNEQFF.

This chain connects TRBV30 to TRBJ1-5; tentative D call: TRBD1 (6 bases). Looked up from germline, CDR1 is GTSNPN and CDR2 is SVGIG (reference sequence). There are 15 residues in the CDR3. V was shortened by 0 bases and J by 5 bases, with 14 bases between the two germline ends. The CDR3 nucleotides are TGTGCCTGGAGTGTGCGGACAGCGAACTATCAGCCCCAGCATTTT. This translates into CAWSVRTANYQPQHF. The variable domain in full, completed from reference TRBV30 and TRBJ1-5, reads SQTIHQWPATLVQPVGSPLSLECTVEGTSNPNLYWYRQAAGRGLQLLFYSVGIGQISSEVPQNLSASRPQDRQFILSSKKLLLSDSGFYLCAWSVRTANYQPQHFGDGTRLSIL.

V and J are TRBV2 and TRBJ1-2; D call uncertain. Germline V gene lookup returns CDR1 SNHLY and CDR2 FYNNEI. CDR3 length: 15 amino acids. The V end lost 4 bases, the J end lost 0 bases, and 12 bases lay between the germline ends. CDR3 sequence reads: CASSVRGGPNYGYTF. As DNA, the CDR3 is TGTGCCAGCAGTGTTCGGGGAGGCCCTAACTATGGCTACACCTTC.

The V call is TRBV2, the J call TRBJ2-3; D is unresolved. The CDR3 is 11 residues long. V lost 7 bases and J lost 2, with 4 bases in between. Germline loops: CDR1 SNHLY, CDR2 FYNNEI. In nucleotides, the CDR3 is TGTGCCAGCATTGACACAGATACGCAGTATTTT. As protein: CASIDTDTQYF. Variable domain in full (rest from reference TRBV2 and TRBJ2-3): EPEVTQTPSHQVTQMGQEVILRCVPISNHLYFYWYRQILGQKVEFLVSFYNNEISEKSEIFDDQFSVERPDGSNFTLKIRSTKLEDSAMYFCASIDTDTQYFGPGTRLTVL.

The chain uses TRBV7-2 and TRBJ2-2; no definite D call. Germline CDR1 SGHTA, CDR2 FQGNSA. Trimming stripped 3 bases from V and 7 bases from J, with 12 bases between. The CDR3 covers 14 residues. CDR3 amino acids: CASSLDGASGELFF. DNA for the CDR3: TGTGCCAGCAGCTTGGATGGTGCGAGCGGGGAGCTGTTTTTT.

This clone was observed a single time. This chain joins TRBV4-1 and TRBJ1-2; D call uncertain. This CDR3 is 14 amino acids long. The germline V and J ends were trimmed by 4 bases and 6 bases, with 15 bases remaining between them. Germline loops: CDR1 MGHRA, CDR2 YSYEKL. Here the CDR3 reads CASSPTGLRDGYTF. In DNA, the CDR3 is TGCGCCAGCAGCCCCACCGGACTTAGGGATGGCTACACCTTC.

The chain carries TRBV19 and TRBJ2-5, with 9 bases matching TRBD1. J gave up 4 bases and V 3 bases, and 3 bases lay outside the gene matches. Germline V gives CDR1 LNHDA, CDR2 SQIVND (reference sequence). This CDR3 is 14 amino acids long. CDR3 bases: TGTGCCAGTAGTATCGGGACAGGGACAGAGACCCAGTACTTC. It specifies CASSIGTGTETQYF. Full variable domain (missing parts from reference TRBV19 and TRBJ2-5): DGGITQSPKYLFRKEGQNVTLSCEQNLNHDAMYWYRQDPGQGLRLIYYSQIVNDFQKGDIAEGYSVSREKKESFPLTVTSAQKNPTAFYLCASSIGTGTETQYFGPGTRLLVL.

The J gene is TRBJ1-1, the V gene TRBV27, with 8 bases aligning to TRBD1. This CDR3 has 13 amino acids. V gave up 5 bases and J gave up 4 bases; unmatched junction bases: 3. Germline CDR1 is MNHEY and CDR2 is SMNVEV (reference sequence). The CDR3 reads CASSPQGGTEAFF. CDR3 DNA: TGTGCCAGCAGTCCACAGGGGGGCACTGAAGCTTTCTTT.

The chain carries TRBV11-1 and TRBJ1-1; no clear D gene. The CDR3 is 17 amino acids. Germline-derived CDR1 and CDR2 are SGHAT and FQDESV (reference sequence). Deletions cut 5 bases from V and 1 base from J, with 20 bases between. CDR3 region: CASSPLYPGRENTEAFF. DNA of the CDR3: TGTGCCAGCAGCCCACTATACCCCGGGCGGGAGAACACTGAAGCTTTCTTT.

This chain links TRBV5-1 with TRBJ1-1; D might be TRBD1 (5 bases). CDR1 SGHRS and CDR2 YFSETQ come from the germline V gene. The CDR3 totals 14 residues. Trimming took 4 bases from V and 0 from J, leaving 10 bases between them. Here the CDR3 reads CASSRDSVNTEAFF. Here the CDR3 DNA reads TGCGCCAGCAGCCGTGACAGCGTGAACACTGAAGCTTTCTTT.

The V call is TRBV6-5, the J call TRBJ1-5; maybe TRBD1 (5 bases). V was shortened by 2 bases and J by 6 bases, with 17 bases between the two germline ends. The germline gives CDR1 MNHEY, CDR2 SVGAGI. This CDR3 spans 16 amino acids. CDR3 DNA sequence: TGTGCCAGCAGTTACCGCCACAGGCCGCTGGGTCAGCCCCAGCATTTT. Amino acids: CASSYRHRPLGQPQHF.